The rows below give T cell receptor beta chains drawn from one sample of a study of neurological immune-mediated disorders. In TCRdb, the 5' RACE reads were re-called with MiXCR into one record per CDR3 protein. Here the sample spans about 50,000 distinct CDR3 sequences, about 1.8% being singletons. Sequences were obtained from PBMCs. Every receptor here comes from a woman aged 40 to 50 with multiple sclerosis. CDR3s include the opening cysteine and the closing phenylalanine or tryptophan. A D gene is named only where the DNA matches it firmly. Expanded clones get a size class; other rows say once, few or many, or leave the size out.

TRBV12-3/TRBV12-4	TRBD1	many	TRBJ1-2	CASSLAPDREDGYTF	TGTGCCAGCAGTTTAGCGCCTGACAGGGAGGATGGCTACACCTTC
TRBV5-1	-	many	TRBJ2-3	CASSPERGTDTQYF	TGCGCCAGCAGCCCAGAGCGGGGCACAGATACGCAGTATTTT
TRBV5-1	-	many	TRBJ2-1	CASSLIQGGEQFF	TGCGCCAGCAGCTTGATTCAGGGGGGTGAGCAGTTCTTC
TRBV20-1	-	many	TRBJ2-7	CSARDSSVNSYEQYF	TGCAGTGCTAGAGATTCTAGCGTAAACTCCTACGAGCAGTACTTC
TRBV5-1	-	many	TRBJ2-5	CASSPAGKETQYF	TGCGCCAGCAGCCCTGCCGGGAAAGAGACCCAGTACTTC
TRBV5-1	TRBD1	many	TRBJ1-1	CASRTGTANTEAFF	TGCGCCAGCAGAACCGGGACAGCGAACACTGAAGCTTTCTTT
TRBV5-5	-	many	TRBJ1-4	CASSRMLDKYEKLFF	TGTGCCAGCAGCCGGATGTTGGACAAATATGAAAAACTGTTTTTT
TRBV2	-	-	TRBJ1-5	CASSESGNSNQPQHF	TGTGCCAGCAGTGAGTCGGGAAATAGCAATCAGCCCCAGCATTTT
TRBV20-1	-	many	TRBJ2-3	CSAARSSTDTQYF	TGCAGTGCTGCTCGTTCTAGCACAGATACGCAGTATTTT
TRBV20-1	TRBD1	many	TRBJ1-2	CSASLQGNYGYTF	TGCAGTGCTAGTCTACAGGGGAACTATGGCTACACCTTC
TRBV5-1	TRBD2	-	TRBJ2-3	CASSFGGSTDTQYF	TGCGCCAGCAGCTTCGGGGGGTCCACAGATACGCAGTATTTT
TRBV12-3/TRBV12-4	-	many	TRBJ1-1	CASSYPTTNTEAFF	TGTGCCAGCAGTTACCCGACGACGAACACTGAAGCTTTCTTT
TRBV5-1	-	few	TRBJ2-7	CASSSVGESSYEQYF	TGCGCCAGCAGCTCGGTCGGAGAAAGCTCCTACGAGCAGTACTTC
TRBV20-1	-	many	TRBJ2-1	CSAPTLFRYEQFF	TGCAGTGCCCCTACTCTTTTTCGGTATGAGCAGTTCTTC
TRBV5-1	TRBD1	many	TRBJ1-5	CASSPGTGDQPQHF	TGCGCCAGCAGCCCAGGGACAGGGGATCAGCCCCAGCATTTT
TRBV3-1	-	many	TRBJ2-1	CASSLGLYNEQFF	TGTGCCAGCAGCCTCGGACTTTACAATGAGCAGTTCTTC
TRBV5-1	-	many	TRBJ2-5	CASSFTGEPLRGQYF	TGCGCCAGCAGCTTCACCGGGGAGCCACTCCGGGGCCAGTACTTC
TRBV2	-	many	TRBJ2-2	CASSEPHRELFF	TGTGCCAGCAGTGAGCCCCACCGGGAGCTGTTTTTT
TRBV7-8	-	few	TRBJ2-3	CASSLVLRGTQYF	TGTGCCAGCAGCTTAGTCCTCCGAGGGACGCAGTATTTT
TRBV20-1	TRBD2	many	TRBJ2-5	CSASGLAGGWETQYF	TGCAGTGCTAGCGGACTAGCGGGGGGGTGGGAGACCCAGTACTTC
TRBV10-3	-	many	TRBJ2-1	CAISRDSNNEQFF	TGTGCCATCAGTAGGGACTCCAACAATGAGCAGTTCTTC
TRBV20-1	-	many	TRBJ1-1	CSASGDTEAFF	TGCAGTGCTAGTGGAGACACTGAAGCTTTCTTT
TRBV15	-	many	TRBJ2-3	CATSPTPGDTQYF	TGTGCCACCAGCCCTACGCCTGGGGATACGCAGTATTTT
TRBV20-1	TRBD1	many	TRBJ1-1	CSARDRTNTEAFF	TGCAGTGCTAGGGACAGGACGAACACTGAAGCTTTCTTT
TRBV12-3/TRBV12-4	TRBD1	many	TRBJ1-2	CASSRQGFYGYTF	TGTGCCAGCAGTCGACAGGGATTCTATGGCTACACCTTC
TRBV20-1	-	many	TRBJ1-2	CSAVAGANYGYTF	TGCAGTGCTGTCGCCGGGGCTAACTATGGCTACACCTTC
TRBV20-1	-	many	TRBJ2-7	CSARRDFYEQYF	TGCAGTGCTAGACGGGACTTTTACGAGCAGTACTTC
TRBV21-1	-	many	TRBJ2-1	CASSPFPLRGNEQFF	TGTGCCAGCAGCCCCTTCCCCCTCCGGGGGAATGAGCAGTTCTTC
TRBV4-1	-	many	TRBJ2-2	CASSQDRRNTGELFF	TGCGCCAGCAGCCAAGATCGGCGGAACACCGGGGAGCTGTTTTTT
TRBV5-1	-	many	TRBJ1-1	CASSGDLNTEAFF	TGCGCCAGCAGCGGGGACTTGAACACTGAAGCTTTCTTT
TRBV7-2	-	many	TRBJ1-5	CASSLKVKDQPQHF	TGTGCCAGCAGCTTAAAGGTGAAGGATCAGCCCCAGCATTTT
TRBV18	-	few	TRBJ1-5	CASSPQPQGQPQHF	TGTGCCAGCTCACCCCAGCCCCAGGGGCAGCCCCAGCATTTT
TRBV5-1	-	many	TRBJ2-6	CASSLGGNGANVLTF	TGCGCCAGCAGCTTGGGCGGAAATGGGGCCAACGTCCTGACTTTC
TRBV10-3	-	many	TRBJ2-7	CAIGTTASISYEQYF	TGTGCCATCGGAACAACAGCGTCTATCTCCTACGAGCAGTACTTC
TRBV5-5	-	many	TRBJ2-7	CASSSAVGTYEQYF	TGTGCCAGCAGCTCAGCGGTGGGGACCTACGAGCAGTACTTC
TRBV5-1	-	many	TRBJ2-6	CASSGGGTGANVLTF	TGCGCCAGCAGCGGAGGGGGAACTGGGGCCAACGTCCTGACTTTC
TRBV4-1	-	many	TRBJ1-6	CASSQSGTNYNSPLHF	TGCGCCAGCAGCCAATCAGGGACGAACTATAATTCACCCCTCCACTTT
TRBV2	-	-	TRBJ2-1	CASSEWGTYLF	TGTGCCAGCAGTGAATGGGGGACCTACCTCTTC
TRBV3-1	-	many	TRBJ1-2	CASSQLLGAFPYGYTF	TGTGCCAGCAGCCAGCTACTAGGGGCTTTTCCCTATGGCTACACCTTC
TRBV5-4	-	many	TRBJ2-7	CASSIGGSYEQYF	TGTGCCAGCAGCATTGGGGGCTCCTACGAGCAGTACTTC
TRBV6-5	-	many	TRBJ1-2	CASNQRAGNYGYTF	TGTGCCAGCAACCAACGGGCGGGAAACTATGGCTACACCTTC
TRBV5-1	-	few	TRBJ2-7	CASSFWPQAVYEQYF	TGCGCCAGCAGCTTTTGGCCCCAAGCGGTCTACGAGCAGTACTTC
TRBV5-1	-	many	TRBJ2-3	CASSFPGSTDTQYF	TGCGCCAGCAGCTTCCCGGGTTCCACAGATACGCAGTATTTT
TRBV20-1	-	many	TRBJ1-5	CSARGGSNQPQHF	TGCAGTGCGAGAGGCGGCTCCAATCAGCCCCAGCATTTT
TRBV7-6	TRBD1	many	TRBJ2-1	CASSASPGQGDEQFF	TGTGCCAGCAGCGCCTCTCCGGGACAGGGGGACGAGCAGTTCTTC
TRBV18	-	many	TRBJ2-3	CASSPPGTQYF	TGTGCCAGCTCACCACCGGGTACGCAGTATTTT
TRBV20-1	TRBD2	many	TRBJ2-5	CSAAHLGTSRLTQYF	TGCAGTGCCGCGCACCTTGGGACTAGCCGGCTGACCCAGTACTTC
TRBV9	TRBD1	many	TRBJ2-3	CASSGPGQGKDTQYF	TGTGCCAGCAGCGGACCGGGACAGGGTAAAGATACGCAGTATTTT
TRBV5-1	-	many	TRBJ1-1	CASSLRGLVSSSEAFF	TGCGCCAGCAGCTTGCGAGGGTTGGTTTCGAGTTCTGAAGCTTTCTTT
TRBV5-1	-	many	TRBJ1-1	CASSLLGAAEAFF	TGCGCCAGCAGCTTGCTTGGAGCGGCTGAAGCTTTCTTT
TRBV12-3/TRBV12-4	-	many	TRBJ1-2	CASSFPEEGSYGYTF	TGTGCCAGCAGTTTCCCCGAGGAGGGCTCCTATGGCTACACCTTC
TRBV12-3/TRBV12-4	-	many	TRBJ2-7	CASSLNRGYEQYF	TGTGCCAGCAGTTTGAACAGAGGTTACGAGCAGTACTTC
TRBV5-1	-	many	TRBJ1-2	CASSLAGQGQGYGYTF	TGCGCCAGCAGCTTGGCCGGGCAGGGGCAGGGATATGGCTACACCTTC
TRBV20-1	-	many	TRBJ1-2	CSAPEATGGGYYGYTF	TGCAGTGCTCCAGAGGCTACCGGGGGTGGGTACTATGGCTACACCTTC
TRBV20-1	-	many	TRBJ2-7	CSARDSWGAAVEQYF	TGCAGTGCTAGAGATTCTTGGGGGGCCGCAGTCGAGCAGTACTTC
TRBV12-3/TRBV12-4	-	many	TRBJ1-1	CASSFDILNTEAFF	TGTGCCAGCAGTTTTGACATTTTGAACACTGAAGCTTTCTTT
TRBV20-1	-	many	TRBJ1-5	CSASRGNQPQHF	TGCAGTGCTAGTCGAGGAAATCAGCCCCAGCATTTT
TRBV6-1	-	many	TRBJ1-5	CASRLRGEQPQHF	TGTGCCAGCAGACTCAGGGGAGAGCAGCCCCAGCATTTT
TRBV5-1	TRBD1	many	TRBJ1-1	CASSHGQASSEAFF	TGCGCCAGCAGCCACGGACAGGCCTCGAGCGAAGCTTTCTTT
TRBV10-3	TRBD1	many	TRBJ1-2	CAISESRDRGAGYTF	TGTGCCATCAGTGAGTCTAGGGACAGGGGAGCTGGCTACACCTTC